This TCR beta chain was obtained from a study of control samples from healthy donors and cancer patients. The protocol was immunoSEQ multiplex PCR, while the TCRdb copy is restricted to in-frame clones and leaves out a portion. The sample has about 41,000 clones; less than 95% are singletons. There are 13 residues in the CDR3. Germline-derived CDR1 and CDR2 are SGHTA and FQGNSA. Sequencing was performed on blood. The chain carries TRBV7-2 and TRBJ1-1, with D perhaps TRBD1 (5 bases). The TCR was taken from a man in his 60s in good health. The CDR3 loop is CVHSGGPNTEAFF. The DNA for the CDR3 is TGTGTCCACTCTGGGGGTCCGAACACTGAAGCTTTCTTT.